This TCR beta chain was found in a study of blood T cell repertoires in COVID-19. Looking at the study overall: The origin of the acute and convalescent COVID-19 samples was the United States, Italy and Spain. T cells, B-cell-depleted T cells, or PBMCs provided the cDNA or gDNA that served as material.

CDR3 length: 15 residues. J lost 7 bases, V lost 6 bases, and 10 bases had no gene match. CDR1 is SNHLY and CDR2 is FYNNEI in the germline V gene. Original data processing: Using reference gene primer amplification, nucleated cell counts were estimated. Using immunoSEQ multiplex PCR, the repertoire was profiled, and TCRdb retains in-frame clones only, with some absent. V and J calls and clone size follow that table, whereas D and trimming were derived from the DNA. The sample has approximately 180,000 clones, 80% to 95% seen once. This receptor was obtained from a man aged 45-65 years with acute or convalescent COVID-19. The sequenced material came from peripheral blood. J is TRBJ1-1 and V is TRBV2; 11 nucleotides match TRBD1. As DNA, the CDR3 is TGTGCCAGCAGCCACGGACAGGGGGCACTTGGTGAAGCTTTCTTT. It yields the protein CASSHGQGALGEAFF.